This T cell receptor (beta chain) was recorded in a study of identical twins. Study-level findings and limits: Models underestimated TCR alpha sharing (out-of-frame) in monozygotic twins.

MiXCR was run by TCRdb on the 5' RACE reads, yielding one entry per CDR3 protein. This sample yields a few hundred thousand distinct CDR3 sequences, of which roughly 9.5% are seen a single time; approximately 3% belongs to the top ten. J lost 3 bases, V lost 1 base, and 3 bases had no gene match. CDR1 is LGHDT, CDR2 YNNKEL, per germline (reference sequence). The CDR3 extends over 15 amino acids. This clonotype was found many times. What it recognizes is unknown. The sample was also linked to a second study, of yellow fever vaccine responses in identical twins.

The sample was PBMCs. This chain joins TRBV3-1 and TRBJ2-7; TRBD2 matches 10 bases. The origin of this receptor is a woman aged 18-29 years in good health. CDR3 nucleotide sequence: TGTGCCAGCAGCCAAGGAGCGGGGGGGCTCTACGAGCAGTACTTC. Translation: CASSQGAGGLYEQYF.